A single sample is the source of the 9 T cell receptor beta chains below, sequenced in a study of OX40 agonist ivuxolimab in advanced cancers. Method: immunoSEQ multiplex PCR; TCRdb's copy keeps in-frame clones and lacks some. The sample holds about 62,000 clones, nearly 95% seen once. Sequencing used CD4+ or CD8+ T cells sorted from blood, obtained in a trial of the OX40 agonist ivuxolimab. These receptor sequences come from an adult with an advanced solid tumor such as melanoma, head and neck, liver or kidney cancer.

V gene TRBV6-5 combines with J gene TRBJ1-1; D remains unclear. This CDR3 comprises 14 residues. The V gene lost 0 bases and the J gene lost 5 bases, with 10 bases spanning the gap. CDR1 and CDR2 (germline): MNHEY, SVGAGI. In DNA, the CDR3 is TGTGCCAGCAGTTACTCTGGGCTGCCGACTGAAGCTTTCTTT. As protein: CASSYSGLPTEAFF.

This rearrangement joins TRBV6-6 to TRBJ1-1; TRBD1 might be the D (5 bases). This CDR3 region has 15 residues. Germline V gene data show CDR1 as MNHNY and CDR2 as SVGAGI (reference sequence). Trimming took off 2 bases at V and 2 bases at J, with 12 bases between the two ends. The DNA of the CDR3 is TGTGCCAGCAGTTACGTTCTAGGGGAAAACACTGAAGCTTTCTTT. It specifies CASSYVLGENTEAFF.

The V call is TRBV6-5, the J call TRBJ2-5; D may be TRBD2 (7 bases). CDR3 length equals 15 residues. Germline V lookup: CDR1 MNHEY, CDR2 SVGAGI. Trimming stripped 6 bases from V and 5 bases from J, with 19 bases between. DNA of the CDR3: TGTGCCAGCAGCGCCGGAGGGGGGGCTGGGGAGACCCAGTACTTC. It specifies CASSAGGGAGETQYF.

The V and J genes are TRBV9 and TRBJ2-3; 7 bases are a match to TRBD2. Germline V gives CDR1 SGDLS, CDR2 YYNGEE. The CDR3 is 17 amino acids. V was clipped by 4 bases and J by 3 bases; unmatched bases: 14. The CDR3 here is CASSTPQRGPRTDTQYF. The CDR3, as DNA: TGTGCCAGCAGCACCCCCCAGCGGGGTCCCAGGACAGATACGCAGTATTTT.

The table lists this clone with a count of one. The V gene is TRBV4-1, the J gene TRBJ2-1; 9 bases line up with TRBD2. The V gene end was trimmed by 2 bases and the J gene end by 3 bases; junction bases not matched to a gene: 5. The CDR3 consists of 16 residues. CDR1 MGHRA and CDR2 YSYEKL come from the germline V gene. The DNA of the CDR3 is TGCGCCAGCAGCCAATTTTTAGCGGGGGACTACAATGAGCAGTTCTTC. Encoded protein: CASSQFLAGDYNEQFF.

This chain links TRBV4-1 with TRBJ2-3; D not certain. There are 16 residues in the CDR3. V was cut by 1 base and J by 2 bases, with 13 bases left in between. CDR1 is MGHRA, CDR2 YSYEKL, per germline. This CDR3 reads CASSQGLALYTDTQYF. CDR3 DNA sequence: TGCGCCAGCAGCCAAGGACTGGCGTTATACACAGATACGCAGTATTTT.

The chain recombines TRBV4-3 with TRBJ2-7; 10 nucleotides match TRBD2. Germline assignment: CDR1 LGHNA and CDR2 YSLEER. With 0 bases clipped from V and 3 bases from J, the junction kept 8 bases outside the gene matches. This CDR3 contains 17 residues. CDR3 region: CASSQERWLAGVYEQYF. The DNA of the CDR3 is TGCGCCAGCAGCCAAGAGAGGTGGCTAGCGGGAGTCTACGAGCAGTACTTC.

The V and J genes are TRBV9 and TRBJ2-2; 15 nucleotides line up with TRBD2. J was trimmed by 4 bases and V by 6 bases; bases with no gene match: 10. This CDR3 has 18 amino acids. Germline V lookup: CDR1 SGDLS, CDR2 YYNGEE. CDR3 in amino acids: CASTPGLAGGPTTGELFF. In DNA form, the CDR3 reads TGTGCCAGCACCCCCGGACTAGCGGGAGGGCCGACCACCGGGGAGCTGTTTTTT.

The CDR3 DNA sequence: TGTGCCAGCAGCTACCGACAGTATAATTCACCCCTCCACTTT. Translation: CASSYRQYNSPLHF. The chain uses TRBV7-9 and TRBJ1-6, with a tentative D call TRBD1 (5 bases). Trimming took off 4 bases at V and 4 bases at J, with 8 bases between the two ends. The CDR3 covers 14 residues. CDR1 is SEHNR and CDR2 is FQNEAQ in the germline V gene (reference sequence).